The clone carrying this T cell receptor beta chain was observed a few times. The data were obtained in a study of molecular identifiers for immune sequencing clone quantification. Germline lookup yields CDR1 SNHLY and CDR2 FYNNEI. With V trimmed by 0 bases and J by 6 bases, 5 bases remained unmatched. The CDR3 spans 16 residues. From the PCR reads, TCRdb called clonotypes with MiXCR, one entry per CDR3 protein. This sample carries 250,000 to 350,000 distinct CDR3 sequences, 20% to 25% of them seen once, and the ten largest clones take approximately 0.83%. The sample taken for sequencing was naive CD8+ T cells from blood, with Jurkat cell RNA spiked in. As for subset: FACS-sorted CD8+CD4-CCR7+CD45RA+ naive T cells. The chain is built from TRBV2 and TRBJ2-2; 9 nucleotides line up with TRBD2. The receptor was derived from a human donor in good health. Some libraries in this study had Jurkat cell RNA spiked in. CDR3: CASSEAWRGGSGELFF. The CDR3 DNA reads TGTGCCAGCAGTGAAGCGTGGCGGGGGGGCTCCGGGGAGCTGTTTTTT. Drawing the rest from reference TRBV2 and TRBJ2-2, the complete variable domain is EPEVTQTPSHQVTQMGQEVILRCVPISNHLYFYWYRQILGQKVEFLVSFYNNEISEKSEIFDDQFSVERPDGSNFTLKIRSTKLEDSAMYFCASSEAWRGGSGELFFGEGSRLTVL.